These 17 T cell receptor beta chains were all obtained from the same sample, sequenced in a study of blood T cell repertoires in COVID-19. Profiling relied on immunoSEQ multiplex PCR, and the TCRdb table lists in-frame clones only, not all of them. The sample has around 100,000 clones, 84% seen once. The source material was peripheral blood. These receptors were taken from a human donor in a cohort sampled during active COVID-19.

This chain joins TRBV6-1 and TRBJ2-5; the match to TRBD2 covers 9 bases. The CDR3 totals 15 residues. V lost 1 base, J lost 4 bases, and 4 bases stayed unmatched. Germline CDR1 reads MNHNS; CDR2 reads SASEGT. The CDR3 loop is CASSEGRGGRETQYF. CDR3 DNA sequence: TGTGCCAGCAGTGAAGGGCGGGGGGGCCGAGAGACCCAGTACTTC.

For the CDR3, the DNA is TGTGCCAGCAGCCAGGGACAGATTGGAAACACCATATATTTT. Amino acids: CASSQGQIGNTIYF. The chain carries TRBV9 and TRBJ1-3; TRBD1 agrees at 7 bases. The CDR3 runs to 14 residues. V dropped 4 bases and J dropped 3; count of bases not matched to a gene: 4. Germline lookup yields CDR1 SGDLS and CDR2 YYNGEE.

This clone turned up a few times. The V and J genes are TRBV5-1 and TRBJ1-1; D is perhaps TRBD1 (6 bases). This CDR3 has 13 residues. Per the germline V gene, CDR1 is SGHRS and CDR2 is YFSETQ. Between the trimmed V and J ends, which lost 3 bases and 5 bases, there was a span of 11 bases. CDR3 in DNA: TGCGCCAGCAGCTCTCAACAGGGAACTGAAGCTTTCTTT. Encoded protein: CASSSQQGTEAFF.

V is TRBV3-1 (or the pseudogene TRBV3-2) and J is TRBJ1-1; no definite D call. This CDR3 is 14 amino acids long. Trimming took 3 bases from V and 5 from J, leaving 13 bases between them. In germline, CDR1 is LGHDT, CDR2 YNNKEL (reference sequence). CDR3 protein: CASSQQAPQTEAFF. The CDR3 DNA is TGTGCCAGCAGCCAGCAGGCCCCGCAAACTGAAGCTTTCTTT.

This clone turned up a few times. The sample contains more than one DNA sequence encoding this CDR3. The chain's CDR3 is CASSPQTENTEAFF. DNA of the CDR3: TGTGCCAGCTCACCACAAACAGAGAACACTGAAGCTTTCTTT. The chain is built from TRBV18 and TRBJ1-1; D remains ambiguous. V was pared by 1 base and J by 1 base, with 7 bases between. The germline V gene encodes CDR1 KGHSH and CDR2 LQKENI. The CDR3 runs 14 residues.

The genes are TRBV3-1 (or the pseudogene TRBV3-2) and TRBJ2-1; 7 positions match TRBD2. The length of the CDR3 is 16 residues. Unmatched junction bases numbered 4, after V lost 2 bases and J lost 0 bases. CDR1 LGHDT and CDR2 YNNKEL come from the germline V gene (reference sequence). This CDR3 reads CASSQPRGSSYNEQFF. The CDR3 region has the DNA TGTGCCAGCAGCCAACCGCGGGGGAGCTCCTACAATGAGCAGTTCTTC.

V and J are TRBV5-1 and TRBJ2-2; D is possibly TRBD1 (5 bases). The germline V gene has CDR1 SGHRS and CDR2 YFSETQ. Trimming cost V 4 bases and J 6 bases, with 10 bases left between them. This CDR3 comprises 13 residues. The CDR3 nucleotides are TGCGCCAGCAGCCTGTCCAGGGCCGGGGAGCTGTTTTTT. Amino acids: CASSLSRAGELFF. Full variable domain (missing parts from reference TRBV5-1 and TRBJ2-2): KAGVTQTPRYLIKTRGQQVTLSCSPISGHRSVSWYQQTPGQGLQFLFEYFSETQRNKGNFPGRFSGRQFSNSRSEMNVSTLELGDSALYLCASSLSRAGELFFGEGSRLTVL.

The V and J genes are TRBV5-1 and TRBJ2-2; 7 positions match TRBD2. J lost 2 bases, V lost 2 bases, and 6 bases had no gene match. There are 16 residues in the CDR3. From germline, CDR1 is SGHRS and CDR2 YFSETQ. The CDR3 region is CASSFGGGGNTGELFF. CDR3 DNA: TGCGCCAGCAGCTTCGGCGGGGGAGGAAACACCGGGGAGCTGTTTTTT.

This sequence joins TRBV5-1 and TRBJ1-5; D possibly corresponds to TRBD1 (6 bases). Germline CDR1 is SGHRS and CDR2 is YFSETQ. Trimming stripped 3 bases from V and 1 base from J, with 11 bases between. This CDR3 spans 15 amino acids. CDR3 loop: CASSSQGGSNQPQHF. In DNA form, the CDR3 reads TGCGCCAGCAGCTCACAGGGCGGGAGCAATCAGCCCCAGCATTTT. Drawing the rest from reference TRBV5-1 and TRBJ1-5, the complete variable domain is KAGVTQTPRYLIKTRGQQVTLSCSPISGHRSVSWYQQTPGQGLQFLFEYFSETQRNKGNFPGRFSGRQFSNSRSEMNVSTLELGDSALYLCASSSQGGSNQPQHFGDGTRLSIL.

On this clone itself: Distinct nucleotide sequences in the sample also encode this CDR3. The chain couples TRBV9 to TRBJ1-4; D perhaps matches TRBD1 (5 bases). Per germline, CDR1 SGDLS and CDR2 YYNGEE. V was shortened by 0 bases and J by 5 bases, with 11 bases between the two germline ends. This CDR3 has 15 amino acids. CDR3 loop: CASSVEAGRNEKLFF. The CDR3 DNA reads TGTGCCAGCAGCGTAGAGGCAGGGCGGAATGAAAAACTGTTTTTT. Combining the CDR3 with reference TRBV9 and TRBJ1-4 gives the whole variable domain DSGVTQTPKHLITATGQRVTLRCSPRSGDLSVYWYQQSLDQGLQFLIQYYNGEERAKGNILERFSAQQFPDLHSELNLSSLELGDSALYFCASSVEAGRNEKLFFGSGTQLSVL.

CDR3 DNA sequence: TGTGCCAGCGGCACAGGGGAACATGGCTACACCTTC. As protein: CASGTGEHGYTF. This chain joins TRBV28 and TRBJ1-2; 7 bases are a match to TRBD1. Germline-derived CDR1 and CDR2 are MDHEN and SYDVKM. The V and J ends lost 8 bases and 6 bases, in that order; junction bases with no gene match: 6. The CDR3 loop spans 12 amino acids.

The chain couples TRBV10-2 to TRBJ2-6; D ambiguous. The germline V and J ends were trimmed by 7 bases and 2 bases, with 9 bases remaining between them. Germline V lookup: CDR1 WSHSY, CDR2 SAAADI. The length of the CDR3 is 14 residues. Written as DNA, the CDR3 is TGCGCCAGCACATGGCATGCTGGGGCCAACGTCCTGACTTTC. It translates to CASTWHAGANVLTF.

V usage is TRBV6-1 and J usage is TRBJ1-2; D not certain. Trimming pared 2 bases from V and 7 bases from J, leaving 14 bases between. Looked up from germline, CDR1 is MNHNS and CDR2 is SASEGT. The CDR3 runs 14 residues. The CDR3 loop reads CASSESGSLIGYTF. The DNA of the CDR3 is TGTGCCAGCAGTGAAAGTGGCAGTTTGATTGGCTACACCTTC.

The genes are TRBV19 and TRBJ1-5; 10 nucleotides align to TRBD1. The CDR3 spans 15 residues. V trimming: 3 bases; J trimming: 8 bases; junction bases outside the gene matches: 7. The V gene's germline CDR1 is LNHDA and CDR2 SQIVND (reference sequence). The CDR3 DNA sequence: TGTGCCAGTAGTATTGGGACAGGGGCATGGAAGCCCCAGCATTTT. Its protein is CASSIGTGAWKPQHF.

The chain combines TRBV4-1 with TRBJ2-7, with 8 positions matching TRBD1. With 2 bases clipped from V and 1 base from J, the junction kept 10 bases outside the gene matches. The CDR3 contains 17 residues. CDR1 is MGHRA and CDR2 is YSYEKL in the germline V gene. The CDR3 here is CASSQPLDRERSYEQYF. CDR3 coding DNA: TGCGCCAGCAGCCAACCCCTGGACAGGGAGAGGTCCTACGAGCAGTACTTC.

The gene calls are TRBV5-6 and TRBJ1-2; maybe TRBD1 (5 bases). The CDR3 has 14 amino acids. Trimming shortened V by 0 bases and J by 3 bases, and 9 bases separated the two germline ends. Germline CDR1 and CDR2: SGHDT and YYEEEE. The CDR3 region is CASSLAGKDYGYTF. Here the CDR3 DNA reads TGTGCCAGCAGCTTGGCAGGGAAGGACTATGGCTACACCTTC.

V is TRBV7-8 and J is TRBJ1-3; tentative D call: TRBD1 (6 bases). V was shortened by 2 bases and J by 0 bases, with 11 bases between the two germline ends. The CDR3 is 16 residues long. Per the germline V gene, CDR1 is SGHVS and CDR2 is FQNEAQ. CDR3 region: CASSLRGTSSGNTIYF. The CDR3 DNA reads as TGTGCCAGCAGCTTACGTGGGACAAGCTCTGGAAACACCATATATTTT.